A selection of T cell receptor beta chains follows, all from one sample in a study of blood T cell repertoires in COVID-19. Clones were read by immunoSEQ multiplex PCR, and TCRdb kept only the in-frame ones, dropping some. The sample shows a few hundred thousand clones, roughly 86% of them seen only once. Input material: PBMCs or T cells enriched from blood (not recorded which). The receptors derive from a woman between 25 and 40 years old who had recovered from COVID-19. CDR3s leave out the opening cysteine and the closing phenylalanine or tryptophan. Size is omitted from some rows. Given values are once, few, many or a class for expanded clones.

j_gene,abundance,v_gene,CDR3aa
TRBJ1-1,.,TRBV6-5,ASSTYGGDTEAF
TRBJ1-1,.,TRBV28,ASSLGGVGRTEAF
TRBJ1-2,.,TRBV5-1,ASSTAVPNYGYT
TRBJ1-6,.,TRBV5-1,ASSFQDRNSPLH
TRBJ2-5,.,TRBV10-1,ASSERGPETQY
TRBJ1-2,.,TRBV7-9,ASSPGVGRGILYGYT
TRBJ1-1,.,TRBV13,ASSPSTGNTEAF
TRBJ2-3,.,TRBV18,ASSPTSGTYTDTQY
TRBJ1-6,.,TRBV6-6,ASRDTARQVDSPLH
TRBJ2-7,.,TRBV28,ASSLLGAELEQY
TRBJ2-7,few,TRBV10-2,ASSLEVSGGSEQY
TRBJ1-2,once,TRBV28,ASSLDSYGYT
TRBJ1-5,.,TRBV18,ASSPSTGLNQPQH
TRBJ2-7,.,TRBV2,ASSISGTNSYEQY
TRBJ2-7,.,TRBV4-1,ASSPTPSGTETYEQY
TRBJ2-7,.,TRBV7-6,ASSRTGGIGYEQY
TRBJ2-2,.,TRBV18,ASSTTGMGTGELF
TRBJ1-2,.,TRBV28,ALNDRTNYGYT
TRBJ2-3,.,TRBV7-9,ASSLERGDTQY
TRBJ1-5,.,TRBV19,ASSMDRARQPQH
TRBJ1-5,.,TRBV29-1,SVGTGLNQPQH
TRBJ1-1,.,TRBV30,AWRDRGGREAF
TRBJ1-2,.,TRBV27,ASSLVSREQGELYGYT
TRBJ2-7,.,TRBV5-6,ASSPRFLSPLIEQY
TRBJ2-1,.,TRBV7-2,ASSLTPTGPEQF
TRBJ2-5,.,TRBV2,ASSEASSGKETQY
TRBJ2-1,.,TRBV4-3,ASSSPAGVPYNEQF